These 6 T cell receptor beta chains came from one sample sequenced in a study of high-grade serous ovarian cancer treatment subgroups. Tumor samples were obtained before definitive surgery or chemotherapy. Sequenced by immunoSEQ multiplex PCR; TCRdb stores in-frame clones only, minus some. The data contain 10,000 to 12,000 clones, over 80% of them singletons. The material sequenced was tumor tissue. The source is a human donor with high-grade serous ovarian cancer.

The chain combines TRBV15 with TRBJ1-2; TRBD1 aligns across 7 bases. The CDR3 contains 15 residues. CDR1 and CDR2 from the germline V gene are LNHNV and YYDKDF (reference sequence). J gave up 5 bases and V 5 bases, and 11 bases lay outside the gene matches. This CDR3 is CATSVVRTGAYGYTF. The DNA of the CDR3 is TGTGCCACCAGCGTTGTCCGGACAGGAGCTTATGGCTACACCTTC.

The rearrangement links TRBV15 to TRBJ2-5; D possibly corresponds to TRBD1 (5 bases). CDR3 size: 15 residues. Germline loops: CDR1 LNHNV, CDR2 YYDKDF (reference sequence). V was pared by 0 bases and J by 1 base, with 9 bases between. The DNA for the CDR3 is TGTGCCACCAGCAGAGATCAGGGCCCCCAAGAGACCCAGTACTTC. It is translated as CATSRDQGPQETQYF.

The CDR3 protein is CASSFVGGDQFF. The CDR3 nucleotides read TGTGCCAGCAGCTTCGTTGGAGGAGACCAGTTCTTC. V usage is TRBV7-9 and J usage is TRBJ2-1, with D perhaps TRBD2 (5 bases). V gave up 3 bases and J gave up 13 bases, with 13 bases separating them. The CDR3 length is 12 residues. Germline-derived CDR1 and CDR2 are SEHNR and FQNEAQ (reference sequence).

The J gene is TRBJ1-1, the V gene TRBV6-1, with D tentatively TRBD1 (5 bases). Germline lookup yields CDR1 MNHNS and CDR2 SASEGT. The CDR3 is 13 amino acids. Trimming removed 7 bases from V and 8 bases from J, with 17 bases in between. The CDR3 bases are TGTGCCAGCAAAATCCGGCCGGGACCAGAAGCTTTCTTT. It translates to CASKIRPGPEAFF.

V is TRBV6-5 and J is TRBJ2-7; TRBD2 aligns across 13 bases. The ends lost 6 bases at V and 4 bases at J; junction bases unmatched: 3. The CDR3 spans 14 residues. Germline values: CDR1 MNHEY, CDR2 SVGAGI. The CDR3 protein is CASSRLAGGYEQYF. The CDR3 DNA sequence: TGTGCCAGCAGCCGACTAGCGGGAGGTTACGAGCAGTACTTC.

The count of this clone is one. The chain recombines TRBV7-9 with TRBJ2-7; TRBD2 aligns across 9 bases. V gave up 1 base and J gave up 2 bases; unmatched junction bases: 3. CDR3 size: 15 residues. Germline CDR1 reads SEHNR; CDR2 reads FQNEAQ (reference sequence). Here the CDR3 reads CASSLEAGGPYEQYF. CDR3 DNA sequence: TGTGCCAGCAGCTTAGAGGCGGGAGGGCCCTACGAGCAGTACTTC.